Described below is a single T cell receptor (beta chain) sequence and its context. Which antigen it targets is not known. The input lacks base qualities; no much larger clone sits a single base away. Using the deep immunoSEQ assay, TCR CDR3 regions were amplified from genomic DNA by multiplex PCR. Extracted genomic DNA from each cell subset was distributed evenly across all wells of several immunoSEQ 96-well plates, and each plate was treated as a replicate. For unsorted PBMC, 300 ng genomic DNA, equal to about 29,000 T cell genomes, was loaded into each replicate PCR. Unsorted PBMC genomic DNA was sequenced across ten immunoSEQ deep assay plates. The purified libraries were quantified using a Qubit 3.0 fluorometer, sized with a Bioanalyzer 2100, and then quantified again using the KAPA Library Quantification kit. Every immunoSEQ 96-well plate was sequenced on a separate single-read 150-cycle Illumina NextSeq 550 flow cell. In the authors' own workflow: Because the immunoSEQ output included only junctional sequences and no quality scores, the filtering could not be the same as the filtering used for full-length reads. To assign V/J genes and CDR3, sequences were annotated using PyIR, a Python wrapper for IgBLAST v1.9, with IMGT germline references. Reads were filtered out if the reads had weak V/J assignments (E-value above 1e-6), no CDR3, stop codons, out-of-frame junctions, or ambiguous translated residues. V3J clonotypes were defined by identical inferred V gene, J gene, and CDR3 amino acid sequence. The percentage overlap between two repertoires was calculated by dividing the number of shared unique clonotypes by the size of the smaller repertoire. RTK rarefaction, the Chao1 estimator, and Recon v2.1 estimates of unobserved clonotypes were used to assess repertoire richness. The table was pulled from immuneACCESS by TCRdb, which kept in-frame rearrangements only. Such tables lose some clones; where checked, under half of the loss comes from unresolved V genes, and the rest has no known cause. The V and J calls and the clone size are those of that table, but D and trimming were determined from the DNA. The sample table contains about 490,000 clones; only one count was recorded for about 82% of them. Of the sample, approximately 13% is held by the ten largest clones.

Taken from the germline V gene, the CDR1 and CDR2 loops are SNHLY and FYNNEI. From cysteine to phenylalanine, the CDR3 is 13 amino acids long. Just CDR3 DNA is preserved here, 39 bases in frame from base 1. V was cut back by 8 bases and J by 7 bases, leaving a gap of 18 bases between them. This record comes from a study of shared clonotypes between healthy human individuals (TCRdb year 2020). Turning to the overall study: Two women and three men aged 18 to 49 years were included in the cohort. To estimate repertoire size and how much clonotypes are shared between individuals, the study performed deep sequencing of blood TCR repertoires from roughly five healthy adults. To increase sequencing depth and limit assay-specific biases, different laboratories used diverse techniques to prepare libraries and sequence TCR repertoires. Per donor, leukapheresis produced somewhere between about 0.8 and 9.5 billion PBMCs. General study outcomes and caveats: Based on pairwise subsampling, the degree of clonotype sharing among donors was expected to be affected by sequencing depth. Because the study included a small number of donors, the genetic and exposure-history diversity represented was limited. Sampling was restricted to blood, and TCR repertoires in tissues likely differ from the TCR repertoires found in blood.

Healthy HIV-negative adults with no recently reported acute infections or vaccinations were included as donors. Every donor was a Caucasian adult living in Nashville, Tennessee, USA. In the unsorted samples, roughly 90 million PBMCs were counted, and genomic DNA was extracted using the QIAamp DNA Blood Mini kit. Blood was collected by leukapheresis, and PBMCs were isolated by Ficoll-Histopaque density gradient centrifugation and then cryopreserved in liquid nitrogen vapor phase. This receptor was identified in a woman aged 35 to 49 in good health. Some clones in this sample may be carry-over from other donors' samples. This receptor chain uses TRBV2 and TRBJ2-7; the D segment could be TRBD2, given 7 matching bases. The sample taken for sequencing was PBMCs. DNA sequence: TGTGCCAGCCGGGGGGCGGACTCGGGGGAGCAGTACTTC. Translated, it reads CASRGADSGEQYF.